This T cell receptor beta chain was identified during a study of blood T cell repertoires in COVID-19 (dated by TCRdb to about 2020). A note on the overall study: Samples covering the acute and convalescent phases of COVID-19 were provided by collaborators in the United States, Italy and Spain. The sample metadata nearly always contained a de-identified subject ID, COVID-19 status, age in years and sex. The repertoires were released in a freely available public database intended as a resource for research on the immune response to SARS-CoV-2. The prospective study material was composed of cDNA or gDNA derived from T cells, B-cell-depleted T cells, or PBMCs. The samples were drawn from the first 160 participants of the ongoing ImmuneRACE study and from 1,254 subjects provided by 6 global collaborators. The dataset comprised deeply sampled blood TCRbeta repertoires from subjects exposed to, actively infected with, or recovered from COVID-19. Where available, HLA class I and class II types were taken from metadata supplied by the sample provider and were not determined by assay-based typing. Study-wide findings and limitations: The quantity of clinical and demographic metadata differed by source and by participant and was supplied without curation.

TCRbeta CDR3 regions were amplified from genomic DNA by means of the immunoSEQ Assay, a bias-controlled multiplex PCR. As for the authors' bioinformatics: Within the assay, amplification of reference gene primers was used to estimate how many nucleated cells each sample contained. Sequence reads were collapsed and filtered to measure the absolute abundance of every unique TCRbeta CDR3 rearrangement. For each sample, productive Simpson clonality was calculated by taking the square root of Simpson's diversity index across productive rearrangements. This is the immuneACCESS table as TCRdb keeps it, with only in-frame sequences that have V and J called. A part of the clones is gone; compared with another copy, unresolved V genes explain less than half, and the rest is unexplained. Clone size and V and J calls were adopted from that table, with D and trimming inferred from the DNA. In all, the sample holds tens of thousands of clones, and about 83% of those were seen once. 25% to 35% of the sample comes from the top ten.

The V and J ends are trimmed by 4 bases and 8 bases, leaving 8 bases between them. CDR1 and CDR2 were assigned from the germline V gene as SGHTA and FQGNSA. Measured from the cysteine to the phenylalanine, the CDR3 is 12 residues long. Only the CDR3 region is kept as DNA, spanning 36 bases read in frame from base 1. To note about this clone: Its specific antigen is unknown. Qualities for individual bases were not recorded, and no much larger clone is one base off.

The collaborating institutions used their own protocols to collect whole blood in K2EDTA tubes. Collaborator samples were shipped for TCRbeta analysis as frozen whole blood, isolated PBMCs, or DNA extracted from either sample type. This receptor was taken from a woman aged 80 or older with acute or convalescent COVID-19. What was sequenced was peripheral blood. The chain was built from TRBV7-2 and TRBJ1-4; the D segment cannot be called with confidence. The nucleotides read TGTGCCAGCAGCTACGCGGGGGAAAAACTGTTTTTT. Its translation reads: CASSYAGEKLFF.